Shown below are 16 T cell receptor beta chains from a single sample sequenced in a study of blood T cell repertoires in COVID-19. Libraries were prepared by immunoSEQ multiplex PCR; TCRdb keeps only in-frame clonotypes and omits some of them. The data show some 220,000 clones, approximately 85% seen once. Sequences were obtained from peripheral blood. All receptors derive from a man aged 45-60 years who had recovered from COVID-19.

V and J are TRBV19 and TRBJ1-1; 7 positions match TRBD1. V lost 5 bases, J lost 1 base, and 7 bases stayed unmatched. The CDR3 contains 15 residues. The V gene's germline CDR1 is LNHDA and CDR2 SQIVND (reference sequence). CDR3 residues: CASSFLGGENTEAFF. As DNA, the CDR3 is TGTGCCAGTAGTTTTTTAGGGGGCGAGAACACTGAAGCTTTCTTT.

This clone was seen once. The chain employs TRBV30 and TRBJ2-7; TRBD1 aligns across 9 bases. The CDR3 spans 13 residues. Germline V gene lookup returns CDR1 GTSNPN and CDR2 SVGIG (reference sequence). The J segment lost 3 bases and the V segment lost 4 bases, leaving 4 bases of the junction unmatched. This chain's CDR3 is CAWNRGQGYEQYF. The DNA for the CDR3 is TGTGCCTGGAATCGGGGACAGGGCTACGAGCAGTACTTC. Full variable domain (remainder filled in from reference TRBV30 and TRBJ2-7): SQTIHQWPATLVQPVGSPLSLECTVEGTSNPNLYWYRQAAGRGLQLLFYSVGIGQISSEVPQNLSASRPQDRQFILSSKKLLLSDSGFYLCAWNRGQGYEQYFGPGTRLTVT.

The chain recombines TRBV28 with TRBJ2-7, with D possibly being TRBD2 (6 bases). Germline-derived CDR1 and CDR2 are MDHEN and SYDVKM. V was clipped by 5 bases and J by 2 bases, with 10 bases between them. This CDR3 comprises 13 residues. CDR3 nucleotide sequence: TGTGCCAGCAGTGGCGGGAAAACCTACGAGCAGTACTTC. Residues: CASSGGKTYEQYF.

The chain links TRBV28 to TRBJ2-7, with TRBD1 matching over 7 bases. Germline CDR1 MDHEN, CDR2 SYDVKM. The CDR3 consists of 15 residues. V gave up 5 bases and J gave up 5 bases; unmatched junction bases: 12. CDR3 nucleotides: TGTGCCAGCAGTGTACAGGGGCGATCGCCCAACGAGCAGTACTTC. Protein: CASSVQGRSPNEQYF.

J is TRBJ2-3 and V is TRBV12-3 or TRBV12-4; D is perhaps TRBD1 (6 bases). This CDR3 comprises 13 residues. The germline V and J ends were trimmed by 6 bases and 4 bases, with 11 bases remaining between them. CDR3: CASRKDRPDTQYF. CDR3 DNA: TGTGCCAGCAGAAAGGACAGACCAGATACGCAGTATTTT.

This chain joins TRBV4-2 and TRBJ2-7; TRBD2 aligns across 7 bases. V lost 3 bases and J lost 1; bases outside the gene matches: 12. Germline values: CDR1 LGHNA, CDR2 YNFKEQ. The CDR3 has 17 residues. CDR3 protein: CASSQPPGREMSYEQYF. In DNA form, the CDR3 reads TGTGCCAGCAGCCAGCCTCCGGGGCGGGAGATGTCCTACGAGCAGTACTTC.

This chain connects TRBV30 to TRBJ1-4, with 9 positions matching TRBD1. CDR1 is GTSNPN and CDR2 is SVGIG in the germline V gene (reference sequence). This CDR3 contains 14 residues. CDR3 DNA sequence: TGTGCTCATTCAAAGGGACAGGGTGGTGAAAAACTGTTTTTT. Translation gives CAHSKGQGGEKLFF.

The genes are TRBV6-6 and TRBJ1-6, with D hard to call. The CDR3 has 16 amino acids. Germline CDR1 reads MNHNY; CDR2 reads SVGAGI (reference sequence). V was pared by 2 bases and J by 7 bases, with 15 bases between. The CDR3 protein is CASSYGQTTRNSPLHF. CDR3 DNA: TGTGCCAGCAGTTACGGGCAGACTACTAGAAATTCACCCCTCCACTTT.

The V gene is TRBV10-1, the J gene TRBJ2-2; maybe TRBD1 (6 bases). CDR3 length: 14 residues. The V and J ends lost 5 bases and 5 bases respectively, with 12 bases between them. The germline V gene has CDR1 WNHNN and CDR2 SYGVQD (reference sequence). DNA of the CDR3: TGCGCCAGCAGTTCCGGGACAAAGACCGGGGAGCTGTTTTTT. It translates to CASSSGTKTGELFF.

The chain has TRBV6-5 and TRBJ1-5; D is possibly TRBD1 (6 bases). Per germline, CDR1 MNHEY and CDR2 SVGAGI. The CDR3 covers 15 residues. V was trimmed by 6 bases and J by 1 base, leaving 13 bases between them. The CDR3, as DNA: TGTGCCAGCAGCCGCGACAGGTCAAGCAATCAGCCCCAGCATTTT. The encoded protein is CASSRDRSSNQPQHF.

V and J are TRBV7-2 and TRBJ1-2; D is unresolved. The CDR3 runs to 12 residues. The germline V gene has CDR1 SGHTA and CDR2 FQGNSA. V dropped 1 base and J dropped 5 bases, with 5 bases sitting between them. CDR3 in amino acids: CASSLDRYGYTF. In DNA form, the CDR3 reads TGTGCCAGCAGCTTAGATAGATATGGCTACACCTTC.

The rearrangement links TRBV28 to TRBJ2-7; 8 bases line up with TRBD1. This CDR3 is built from 16 residues. CDR1 and CDR2 (germline): MDHEN, SYDVKM. V shed 2 bases and J 6 bases; nucleotides not matched to a gene: 12. Written as DNA, the CDR3 is TGTGCCAGCAGTTTACTCCCACAGGGGGTCGGGGGCGAGCAGTACTTC. Residues: CASSLLPQGVGGEQYF.

The chain has TRBV19 and TRBJ2-2; no reliable D call. In germline, CDR1 is LNHDA, CDR2 SQIVND (reference sequence). This CDR3 contains 16 residues. V lost 5 bases and J lost 7, with 20 bases in between. The CDR3 DNA is TGTGCCAGTAGTTCAACAAGACTCGGTCGAGGCGGGGAGCTGTTTTTT. It specifies CASSSTRLGRGGELFF.

J is TRBJ2-1 and V is TRBV12-5, with 10 bases that match TRBD2. The CDR3 runs to 16 residues. Trimming removed 4 bases from V and 0 bases from J; junction bases left unmatched: 3. Germline loops: CDR1 LGHNT, CDR2 FRNRAP. Written as DNA, the CDR3 is TGTGCTAGTGGTTCCCCTAGCGGGAGCTCCTACAATGAGCAGTTCTTC. Translated, it gives CASGSPSGSSYNEQFF.

In its sample, this clone was seen once. The chain has TRBV9 and TRBJ2-3, with 8 bases fitting TRBD2. The germline gives CDR1 SGDLS, CDR2 YYNGEE. This CDR3 region has 14 residues. The trim removed 4 bases at V and 3 bases at J, leaving 4 bases unmatched. CDR3: CASSLSGNTDTQYF. CDR3 nucleotide sequence: TGTGCCAGCAGCCTTAGCGGGAATACAGATACGCAGTATTTT.

The V gene is TRBV7-9, the J gene TRBJ1-1; D remains unclear. This CDR3 comprises 12 residues. The V gene lost 8 bases and the J gene lost 1 base, with 8 bases spanning the gap. Germline V gene lookup returns CDR1 SEHNR and CDR2 FQNEAQ (reference sequence). CDR3: CASAGGNTEAFF. The CDR3 coding sequence is TGTGCCAGCGCCGGAGGGAACACTGAAGCTTTCTTT. The whole variable domain, filled in from reference TRBV7-9 and TRBJ1-1, reads DTGVSQNPRHKITKRGQNVTFRCDPISEHNRLYWYRQTLGQGPEFLTYFQNEAQLEKSRLLSDRFSAERPKGSFSTLEIQRTEQGDSAMYLCASAGGNTEAFFGQGTRLTVV.